The 32 T cell receptor beta chains below come from one sample, sequenced in a study of blood T cell repertoires in COVID-19. Assay: immunoSEQ multiplex PCR; the TCRdb copy retains only in-frame clones and omits some. The sample consists of fewer than 350,000 clones, approximately 87% of them appearing once. Sequenced: peripheral blood. These receptors were obtained from a woman aged 50 to 60 who had recovered from COVID-19.

The V gene is TRBV15, the J gene TRBJ2-1; 8 positions match TRBD2. With 3 bases clipped from V and 5 bases from J, the junction kept 12 bases outside the gene matches. The CDR3 sequence is 17 residues long. Germline V gene lookup returns CDR1 LNHNV and CDR2 YYDKDF (reference sequence). The DNA for the CDR3 is TGTGCCACCAGCAGGCCCCTTTTACTAGCGGCTAACAATGAGCAGTTCTTC. It yields the protein CATSRPLLLAANNEQFF. Variable domain in full (rest from reference TRBV15 and TRBJ2-1): DAMVIQNPRYQVTQFGKPVTLSCSQTLNHNVMYWYQQKSSQAPKLLFHYYDKDFNNEADTPDNFQSRRPNTSFCFLDIRSPGLGDTAMYLCATSRPLLLAANNEQFFGPGTRLTVL.

This clone was found a few times. The genes are TRBV28 and TRBJ1-1, with D maybe TRBD1 (5 bases). This CDR3 spans 15 amino acids. Deletions cut 6 bases from V and 5 bases from J, with 19 bases between. Per germline, CDR1 MDHEN and CDR2 SYDVKM. The CDR3 here is CASRAGGLTGTEAFF. CDR3 DNA: TGTGCCAGCAGGGCGGGGGGGTTAACGGGTACTGAAGCTTTCTTT.

The chain is built from TRBV11-2 and TRBJ1-6, with D unresolved. From germline, CDR1 is SGHAT and CDR2 FQNNGV. The ends were cut back, 5 bases at V and 6 bases at J, with 17 bases in the middle. This CDR3 has 16 residues. CDR3 protein: CASSLLAGEINSPLHF. CDR3 coding DNA: TGTGCCAGCAGCCTCTTAGCTGGAGAGATTAATTCACCCCTCCACTTT.

CDR3 amino acids: CASSLGQGVNTEAFF. Here the CDR3 DNA reads TGTGCCAGCAGCTTGGGACAGGGGGTGAACACTGAAGCTTTCTTT. The V and J genes are TRBV7-2 and TRBJ1-1; TRBD1 matches 11 bases. Germline CDR1 SGHTA, CDR2 FQGNSA. V lost 3 bases, J lost 0 bases, and 0 bases stayed unmatched. The CDR3 totals 15 residues.

This clone was seen a single time. The genes are TRBV10-3 and TRBJ2-1; D may be TRBD2 (5 bases). The CDR3 length is 15 residues. The V and J ends lost 4 bases and 7 bases respectively, with 17 bases between them. Germline loops: CDR1 ENHRY, CDR2 SYGVKD. The CDR3 coding sequence is TGTGCCATCAGTGGAATAGCGTCAGCGGTGAATGAGCAGTTCTTC. Its translation: CAISGIASAVNEQFF.

J is TRBJ1-1 and V is TRBV5-1, with D possibly being TRBD1 (6 bases). From germline, CDR1 is SGHRS and CDR2 YFSETQ. The V end was cut by 1 base, the J end by 3 bases, with 7 bases between. This CDR3 spans 13 amino acids. DNA of the CDR3: TGCGCCAGCAGCTTGTCAGGGGACACTGAAGCTTTCTTT. This encodes CASSLSGDTEAFF.

This clone was seen more than once but under ten times. The chain links TRBV3-1 (or the pseudogene TRBV3-2) to TRBJ2-7; 7 bases fit TRBD1. The CDR3 covers 14 residues. Germline CDR1 and CDR2: LGHDT and YNNKEL (reference sequence). The junction had 6 bases not matched to a gene; V was cut back by 3 bases and J by 4 bases. The DNA for the CDR3 is TGTGCCAGCAGCCAGGGATACAGGGGATACGAGCAGTACTTC. Protein: CASSQGYRGYEQYF.

The chain is built from TRBV7-2 and TRBJ2-1; weak D call: TRBD1 (5 bases). The CDR3 loop spans 15 amino acids. In germline, CDR1 is SGHTA, CDR2 FQGNSA. Trimming took off 5 bases at V and 6 bases at J, with 17 bases between the two ends. CDR3 residues: CASSLSYGAINEQFF. In DNA form, the CDR3 reads TGTGCCAGCAGCCTATCATATGGGGCGATCAATGAGCAGTTCTTC.

The V call is TRBV3-1 (or the pseudogene TRBV3-2), the J call TRBJ2-7, with TRBD2 as a possible D gene (6 bases). Trimming shortened V by 2 bases and J by 2 bases, and 10 bases separated the two germline ends. This CDR3 is built from 14 residues. Germline V gene data show CDR1 as LGHDT and CDR2 as YNNKEL (reference sequence). CDR3 amino acids: CASSQSGVPYEQYF. CDR3 bases: TGTGCCAGCAGCCAATCGGGGGTTCCCTACGAGCAGTACTTC.

The genes are TRBV5-1 and TRBJ1-4; D is uncertain. Germline CDR1 reads SGHRS; CDR2 reads YFSETQ. The V end was cut by 4 bases, the J end by 8 bases, with 18 bases between. The CDR3 spans 15 residues. DNA for the CDR3: TGCGCCAGCAGCATCCTGGGGAGGCCGCGAGAAAAACTGTTTTTT. Protein: CASSILGRPREKLFF.

V is TRBV2 and J is TRBJ2-7; 7 bases line up with TRBD1. The germline V gene encodes CDR1 SNHLY and CDR2 FYNNEI. The trim removed 6 bases at V and 6 bases at J, leaving 14 bases unmatched. The CDR3 loop spans 15 amino acids. The CDR3 spells CASRATGTAVIEQYF. In DNA form, the CDR3 reads TGTGCCAGCAGGGCGACCGGGACAGCCGTCATCGAGCAGTACTTC.

The chain carries TRBV6-2 or TRBV6-3 and TRBJ1-4, with D hard to call. The CDR3 consists of 17 residues. Germline assignment: CDR1 MNHEY and CDR2 SVGEGT. The V end lost 2 bases, the J end lost 5 bases, and 18 bases lay between the germline ends. The CDR3 loop reads CASSYAPGFTSNEKLFF. CDR3 DNA sequence: TGTGCCAGCAGTTACGCCCCGGGTTTTACCTCCAATGAAAAACTGTTTTTT.

This clone appeared once. V and J are TRBV19 and TRBJ2-1; D perhaps matches TRBD1 (6 bases). The CDR3 runs 13 residues. V was trimmed by 5 bases and J by 6 bases, leaving 11 bases between them. In germline, CDR1 is LNHDA, CDR2 SQIVND (reference sequence). CDR3 loop: CASSGTGLNEQFF. The CDR3 DNA reads as TGTGCCAGTAGTGGCACAGGGCTCAATGAGCAGTTCTTC. The variable domain in full, completed from reference TRBV19 and TRBJ2-1, reads DGGITQSPKYLFRKEGQNVTLSCEQNLNHDAMYWYRQDPGQGLRLIYYSQIVNDFQKGDIAEGYSVSREKKESFPLTVTSAQKNPTAFYLCASSGTGLNEQFFGPGTRLTVL.

The rearrangement uses TRBV5-1 and TRBJ2-3; 8 bases are a match to TRBD2. This CDR3 region has 14 residues. Germline trimming cut 5 bases from V and 6 bases from J; bases unmatched to any gene: 8. CDR1 and CDR2 (germline): SGHRS, YFSETQ. The CDR3 DNA follows: TGCGCCAGCAGAGAGCGGGGGACAAGGGATACGCAGTATTTT. Amino acid sequence: CASRERGTRDTQYF. Variable domain in full (rest from reference TRBV5-1 and TRBJ2-3): KAGVTQTPRYLIKTRGQQVTLSCSPISGHRSVSWYQQTPGQGLQFLFEYFSETQRNKGNFPGRFSGRQFSNSRSEMNVSTLELGDSALYLCASRERGTRDTQYFGPGTRLTVL.

This clone was seen a single time. This rearrangement joins TRBV5-1 to TRBJ2-1; weak D call: TRBD2 (5 bases). The V end was cut by 1 base, the J end by 5 bases, with 13 bases between. Germline assignment: CDR1 SGHRS and CDR2 YFSETQ. This CDR3 has 15 amino acids. CDR3 nucleotide sequence: TGCGCCAGCAGCTTGTCCCCGGGGAATAACAATGAGCAGTTCTTC. Translating it yields CASSLSPGNNNEQFF.

The rearrangement uses TRBV5-1 and TRBJ1-2; 8 bases match TRBD1. The CDR3 totals 15 residues. Germline CDR1 SGHRS, CDR2 YFSETQ. J lost 3 bases, V lost 4 bases, and 8 bases had no gene match. The CDR3 DNA reads TGCGCCAGCAGCCTTCCTTCGACAGGGGACTATGGCTACACCTTC. The encoded protein is CASSLPSTGDYGYTF.

This rearrangement joins TRBV3-1 (or the pseudogene TRBV3-2) to TRBJ1-5, with D possibly matching TRBD1 (5 bases). The germline V gene has CDR1 LGHDT and CDR2 YNNKEL (reference sequence). The CDR3 runs 14 residues. V was pared by 1 base and J by 5 bases, with 9 bases between. Written as DNA, the CDR3 is TGTGCCAGCAGCCAAGGGGGGGAAGATCAGCCCCAGCATTTT. Its protein is CASSQGGEDQPQHF.

This rearrangement joins TRBV21-1 to TRBJ2-2; the table calls TRBD2, which could not be checked here. TRBV21-1 is a documented pseudogene. The CDR3 runs to 16 residues. This CDR3 is CASSKARTSNTGELFF. The CDR3 DNA reads TGTGCCAGCAGCAAAGCGCGGACTTCCAACACCGGGGAGCTGTTTTTT.

Comment on this clone: The same CDR3 can be traced to other DNA sequences in this sample. CDR3 nucleotide sequence: TGCGCCAGCAGCCCAGGACAGCCCCAAGAGACCCAGTACTTC. Residues: CASSPGQPQETQYF. The rearrangement joins TRBV5-1 to TRBJ2-5; a weak D match, TRBD1 (6 bases). The V end was cut by 4 bases, the J end by 1 base, with 11 bases between. The V gene's germline CDR1 is SGHRS and CDR2 YFSETQ. This CDR3 comprises 14 residues. Looking up the rest from reference TRBV5-1 and TRBJ2-5 gives the full variable domain: KAGVTQTPRYLIKTRGQQVTLSCSPISGHRSVSWYQQTPGQGLQFLFEYFSETQRNKGNFPGRFSGRQFSNSRSEMNVSTLELGDSALYLCASSPGQPQETQYFGPGTRLLVL.

The sample holds one count of this clone. The chain carries TRBV5-4 and TRBJ1-1; the D is unclear. The V gene's germline CDR1 is SGHNT and CDR2 YYREEE (reference sequence). Trimming shortened V by 0 bases and J by 1 base, and 7 bases separated the two germline ends. The CDR3 runs 14 residues. DNA for the CDR3: TGTGCCAGCAGCTTGGGAGGCCCGAACACTGAAGCTTTCTTT. Translation gives CASSLGGPNTEAFF.

J is TRBJ2-7 and V is TRBV5-8, with unresolved D. Trimming cost V 4 bases and J 8 bases, with 16 bases left between them. The CDR3 runs to 13 residues. Per the germline V gene, CDR1 is SGHTS and CDR2 is YDEGEE. DNA of the CDR3: TGTGCCAGCAGCCTGTTAAATCAGCGCCAGCAGTACTTC. This gives the protein CASSLLNQRQQYF. Together with reference TRBV5-8 and TRBJ2-7, the CDR3 gives the full variable domain: EAGVTQSPTHLIKTRGQQATLRCSPISGHTSVYWYQQALGLGLQFLLWYDEGEERNRGNFPPRFSGRQFPNYSSELNVNALELEDSALYLCASSLLNQRQQYFGPGTRLTVT.

The gene calls are TRBV19 and TRBJ1-4; D ambiguous. The CDR3 loop spans 14 amino acids. V was shortened by 3 bases and J by 0 bases, with 5 bases between the two germline ends. Germline values: CDR1 LNHDA, CDR2 SQIVND (reference sequence). The DNA of the CDR3 is TGTGCCAGTAGTATCCGAGCAACTAATGAAAAACTGTTTTTT. Protein sequence: CASSIRATNEKLFF.

This chain links TRBV6-2 or TRBV6-3 with TRBJ1-6; D not resolved. The germline gives CDR1 MNHEY, CDR2 SVGEGT. V lost 1 base and J 8 bases, leaving 6 bases between the germline ends. CDR3 length: 13 amino acids. The chain's CDR3 is CASSYFGYSPLHF. CDR3 DNA: TGTGCCAGCAGTTACTTCGGGTATTCACCCCTCCACTTT.

The chain carries TRBV5-6 and TRBJ1-2; D perhaps matches TRBD1 (5 bases). Between the trimmed V and J ends, which lost 2 bases and 5 bases, there was a span of 13 bases. Germline V gene sequence: CDR1 SGHDT, CDR2 YYEEEE. CDR3 length: 14 residues. CDR3: CASSFGQGGYGYTF. In nucleotides, the CDR3 is TGTGCCAGCAGCTTTGGGCAGGGTGGATATGGCTACACCTTC. The whole variable domain, remainder taken from reference TRBV5-6 and TRBJ1-2, is DAGVTQSPTHLIKTRGQQVTLRCSPKSGHDTVSWYQQALGQGPQFIFQYYEEEERQRGNFPDRFSGHQFPNYSSELNVNALLLGDSALYLCASSFGQGGYGYTFGSGTRLTVV.

The gene calls are TRBV7-8 and TRBJ2-3, with no clear D. The CDR3 covers 14 residues. V was cut by 7 bases and J by 1 base, with 12 bases left in between. Germline V lookup: CDR1 SGHVS, CDR2 FQNEAQ. In DNA form, the CDR3 reads TGTGCCAGCATCAAGATCACTGGCACAGATACGCAGTATTTT. Translating it yields CASIKITGTDTQYF.

In this sample, this clone turned up once. In DNA form, the CDR3 reads TGCGCCAGCAGTCCACAGGAGTTGGGCACAGATACGCAGTATTTT. This encodes CASSPQELGTDTQYF. The chain couples TRBV5-1 to TRBJ2-3; TRBD1 is a possible D gene (5 bases). Germline V lookup: CDR1 SGHRS, CDR2 YFSETQ. V was clipped by 5 bases and J by 1 base, with 14 bases between them. The CDR3 runs to 15 residues.

This sequence joins TRBV7-2 and TRBJ2-3; TRBD2 matches at 8 bases. Germline values: CDR1 SGHTA, CDR2 FQGNSA. V lost 5 bases and J lost 3; bases outside the gene matches: 7. The CDR3 consists of 15 residues. DNA of the CDR3: TGTGCCAGCAGCCGCGCTGCGGGGGGAACAGATACGCAGTATTTT. Protein: CASSRAAGGTDTQYF.

This clone was picked up many times. This chain's CDR3 is CASSVGLDSPRGYTF. CDR3 bases: TGTGCCAGCAGCGTAGGGCTGGACAGCCCTAGAGGCTACACCTTC. The V call is TRBV9, the J call TRBJ1-2; the D gene is possibly TRBD1 (6 bases). The CDR3 contains 15 residues. V lost 0 bases and J 8 bases, leaving 17 bases between the germline ends. CDR1 SGDLS and CDR2 YYNGEE come from the germline V gene.

V usage is TRBV6-2 or TRBV6-3 and J usage is TRBJ2-1, with D tentatively TRBD2 (6 bases). The germline gives CDR1 MNHEY, CDR2 SVGEGT. V lost 5 bases to trimming and J lost 6 bases, with 17 bases between them. The CDR3 covers 15 residues. CDR3 loop: CASSLHGSGGNEQFF. CDR3 in DNA: TGTGCCAGCAGTCTACACGGGAGTGGGGGCAATGAGCAGTTCTTC.

The chain uses TRBV2 and TRBJ2-3; D is possibly TRBD2 (5 bases). Per germline, CDR1 SNHLY and CDR2 FYNNEI. The CDR3 totals 14 residues. V was trimmed by 4 bases and J by 5 bases, leaving 13 bases between them. In nucleotides, the CDR3 is TGTGCCAGCAGTGCCAGCCTGCGGGTAGATACGCAGTATTTT. It codes for CASSASLRVDTQYF.

CDR3 coding DNA: TGCGCCAGCAGCCAAGATCCGACAAGGACAGGGGGGAGAGGCTACAATGAGCAGTTCTTC. Amino acid sequence: CASSQDPTRTGGRGYNEQFF. The J gene is TRBJ2-1, the V gene TRBV4-3, with 10 bases lining up with TRBD1. This CDR3 spans 20 amino acids. In germline, CDR1 is LGHNA, CDR2 YSLEER. V shed 0 bases, J shed 3 bases, and the junction held 14 bases outside the gene matches.

About this clone: Other DNA sequences from this sample encode an identical CDR3 as well. V and J are TRBV29-1 and TRBJ2-7; a possible D gene is TRBD1 (5 bases). V was clipped by 4 bases and J by 4 bases, with 11 bases between them. The CDR3 is 12 residues long. The germline gives CDR1 SQVTM, CDR2 ANQGSEA. The CDR3 is CSVVQGGYEQYF. Here the CDR3 DNA reads TGCAGCGTTGTGCAGGGTGGGTACGAGCAGTACTTC.